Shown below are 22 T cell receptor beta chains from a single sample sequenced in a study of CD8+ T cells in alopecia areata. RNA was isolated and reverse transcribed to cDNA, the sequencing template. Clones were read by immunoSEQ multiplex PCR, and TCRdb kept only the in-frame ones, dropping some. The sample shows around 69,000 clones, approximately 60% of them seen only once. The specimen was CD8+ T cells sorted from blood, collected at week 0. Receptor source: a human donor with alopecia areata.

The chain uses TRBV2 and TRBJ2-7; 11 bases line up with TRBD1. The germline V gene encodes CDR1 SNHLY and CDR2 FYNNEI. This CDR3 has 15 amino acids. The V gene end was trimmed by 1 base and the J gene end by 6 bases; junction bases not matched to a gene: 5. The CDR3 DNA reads TGTGCCAGCAGTGAAGTAGGACAGGGGGCTGTCGAGCAGTACTTC. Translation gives CASSEVGQGAVEQYF.

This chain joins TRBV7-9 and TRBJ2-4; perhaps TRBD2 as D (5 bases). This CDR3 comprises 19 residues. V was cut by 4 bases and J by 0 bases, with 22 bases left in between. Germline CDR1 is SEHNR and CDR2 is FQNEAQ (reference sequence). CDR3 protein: CASSSQIPGRELAKNIQYF. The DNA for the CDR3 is TGTGCCAGCAGCTCCCAAATTCCGGGCCGGGAATTAGCCAAAAACATTCAGTACTTC.

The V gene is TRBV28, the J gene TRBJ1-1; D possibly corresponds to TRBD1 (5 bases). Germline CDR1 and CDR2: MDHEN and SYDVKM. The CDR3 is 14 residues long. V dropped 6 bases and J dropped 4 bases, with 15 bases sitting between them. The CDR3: CASSMPGYGTEAFF. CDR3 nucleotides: TGTGCCAGCAGCATGCCAGGGTATGGCACTGAAGCTTTCTTT.

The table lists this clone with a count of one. For the CDR3, the DNA is TGTGCCAGCAGTGTTGAAGAACAGGGCCTCCACTACGAGCAGTACTTC. Protein product: CASSVEEQGLHYEQYF. The chain couples TRBV2 to TRBJ2-7; possibly TRBD1 for D (6 bases). Trimming removed 4 bases from V and 3 bases from J, with 19 bases in between. Germline-derived CDR1 and CDR2 are SNHLY and FYNNEI. CDR3 size: 16 residues.

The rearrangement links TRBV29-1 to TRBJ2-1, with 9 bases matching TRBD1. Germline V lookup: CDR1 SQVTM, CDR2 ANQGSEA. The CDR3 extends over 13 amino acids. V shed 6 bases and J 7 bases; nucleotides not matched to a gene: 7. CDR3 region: CSVRQGEGNEQFF. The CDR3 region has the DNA TGCAGCGTGAGACAGGGGGAAGGGAATGAGCAGTTCTTC.

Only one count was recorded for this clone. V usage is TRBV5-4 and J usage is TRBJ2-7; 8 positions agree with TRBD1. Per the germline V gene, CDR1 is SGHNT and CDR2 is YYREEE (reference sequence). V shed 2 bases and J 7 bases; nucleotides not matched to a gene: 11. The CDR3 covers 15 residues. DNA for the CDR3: TGTGCCAGCAGCTTCGGTGGACAGGGTAATTCAGAGCAGTACTTC. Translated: CASSFGGQGNSEQYF. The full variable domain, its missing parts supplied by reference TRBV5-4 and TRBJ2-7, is ETGVTQSPTHLIKTRGQQVTLRCSSQSGHNTVSWYQQALGQGPQFIFQYYREEENGRGNFPPRFSGLQFPNYSSELNVNALELDDSALYLCASSFGGQGNSEQYFGPGTRLTVT.

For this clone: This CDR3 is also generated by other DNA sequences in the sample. The CDR3 sequence is CASSLGNEQFF. The CDR3 nucleotides are TGTGCCAGCAGCTTGGGTAATGAGCAGTTCTTC. The chain couples TRBV5-6 to TRBJ2-1; D is unclear. V lost 0 bases to trimming and J lost 7 bases, with 2 bases between them. Germline loops: CDR1 SGHDT, CDR2 YYEEEE. The CDR3 runs 11 residues.

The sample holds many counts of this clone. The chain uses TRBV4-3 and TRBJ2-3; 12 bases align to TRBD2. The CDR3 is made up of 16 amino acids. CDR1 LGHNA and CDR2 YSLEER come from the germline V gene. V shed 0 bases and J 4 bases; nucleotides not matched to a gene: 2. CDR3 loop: CASSQDLAGGPDTQYF. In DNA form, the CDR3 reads TGCGCCAGCAGCCAAGATCTAGCGGGAGGGCCAGATACGCAGTATTTT.

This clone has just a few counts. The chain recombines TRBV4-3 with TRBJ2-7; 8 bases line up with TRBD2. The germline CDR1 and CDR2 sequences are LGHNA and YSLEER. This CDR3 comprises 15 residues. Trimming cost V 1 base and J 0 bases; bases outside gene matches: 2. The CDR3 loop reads CASSQGSGSSYEQYF. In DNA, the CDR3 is TGCGCCAGCAGCCAAGGCAGCGGGAGCTCCTACGAGCAGTACTTC.

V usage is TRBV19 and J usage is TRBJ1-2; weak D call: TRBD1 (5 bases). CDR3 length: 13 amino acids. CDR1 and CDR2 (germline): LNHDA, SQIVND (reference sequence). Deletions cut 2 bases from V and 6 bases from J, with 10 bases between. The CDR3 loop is CASSISGDHGYTF. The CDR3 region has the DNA TGTGCCAGTAGTATAAGCGGGGACCATGGCTACACCTTC.

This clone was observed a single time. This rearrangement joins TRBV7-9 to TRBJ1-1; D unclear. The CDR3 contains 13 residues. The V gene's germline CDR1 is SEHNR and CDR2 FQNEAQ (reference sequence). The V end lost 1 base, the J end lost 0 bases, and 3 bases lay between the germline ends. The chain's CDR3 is CASSLGMNTEAFF. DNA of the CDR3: TGTGCCAGCAGCTTAGGTATGAACACTGAAGCTTTCTTT.

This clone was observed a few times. CDR3 DNA sequence: TGCGCCAGCAGCCAAGCCTCGGGACAGGGTGAGGGTCGCAATGAGCAGTTCTTC. It is translated as CASSQASGQGEGRNEQFF. V gene TRBV4-3 combines with J gene TRBJ2-1, with 9 positions matching TRBD1. With 1 base clipped from V and 6 bases from J, the junction kept 13 bases outside the gene matches. This CDR3 comprises 18 residues. Germline V lookup: CDR1 LGHNA, CDR2 YSLEER.

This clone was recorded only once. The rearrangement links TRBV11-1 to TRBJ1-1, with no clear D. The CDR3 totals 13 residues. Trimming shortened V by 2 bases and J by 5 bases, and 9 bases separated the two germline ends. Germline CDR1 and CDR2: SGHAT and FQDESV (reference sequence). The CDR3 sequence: CASSLWKGTEAFF. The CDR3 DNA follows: TGTGCCAGCAGCTTATGGAAAGGGACTGAAGCTTTCTTT.

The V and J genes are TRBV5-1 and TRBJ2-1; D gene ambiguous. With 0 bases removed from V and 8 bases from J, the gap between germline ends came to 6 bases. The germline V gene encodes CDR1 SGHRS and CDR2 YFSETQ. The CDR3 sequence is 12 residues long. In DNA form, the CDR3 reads TGCGCCAGCAGCTTGGTGGTATATGAGCAGTTCTTC. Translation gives CASSLVVYEQFF.

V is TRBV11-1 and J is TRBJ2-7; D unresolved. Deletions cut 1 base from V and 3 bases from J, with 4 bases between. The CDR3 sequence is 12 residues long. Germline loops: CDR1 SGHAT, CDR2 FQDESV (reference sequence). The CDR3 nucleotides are TGTGCCAGCAGCTTAGACAGCTACGAGCAGTACTTC. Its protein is CASSLDSYEQYF.

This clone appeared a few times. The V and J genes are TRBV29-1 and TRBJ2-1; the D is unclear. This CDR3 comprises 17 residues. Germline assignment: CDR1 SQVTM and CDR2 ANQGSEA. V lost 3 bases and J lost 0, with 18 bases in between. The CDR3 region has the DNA TGCAGCGTTGATAGTGACATAGAGATGACCTCCTACAATGAGCAGTTCTTC. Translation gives CSVDSDIEMTSYNEQFF.

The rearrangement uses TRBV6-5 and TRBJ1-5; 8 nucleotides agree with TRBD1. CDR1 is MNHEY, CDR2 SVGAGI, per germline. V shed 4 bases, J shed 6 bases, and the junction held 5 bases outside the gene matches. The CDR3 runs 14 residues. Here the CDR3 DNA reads TGTGCCAGCAGTTCGGACAGGGAAGGTCAGCCCCAGCATTTT. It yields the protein CASSSDREGQPQHF.

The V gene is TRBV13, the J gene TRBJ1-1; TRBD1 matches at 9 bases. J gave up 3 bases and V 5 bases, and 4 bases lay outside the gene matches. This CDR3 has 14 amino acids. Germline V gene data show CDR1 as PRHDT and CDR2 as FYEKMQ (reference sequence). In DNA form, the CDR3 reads TGTGCCAGCAGCCAACAGGGGGCCTACACTGAAGCTTTCTTT. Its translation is CASSQQGAYTEAFF.

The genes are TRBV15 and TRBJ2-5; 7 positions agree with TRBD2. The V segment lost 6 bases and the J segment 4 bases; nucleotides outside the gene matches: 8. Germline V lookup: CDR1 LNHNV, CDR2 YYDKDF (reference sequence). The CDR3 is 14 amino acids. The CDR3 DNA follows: TGTGCCACCAGTGCATGGGAGGGGAGAGAGACCCAGTACTTC. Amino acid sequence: CATSAWEGRETQYF.

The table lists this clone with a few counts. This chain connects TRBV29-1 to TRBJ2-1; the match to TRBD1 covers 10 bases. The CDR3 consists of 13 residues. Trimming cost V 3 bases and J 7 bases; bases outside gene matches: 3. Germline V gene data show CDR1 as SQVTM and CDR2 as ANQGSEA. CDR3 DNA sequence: TGCAGCGTTGAGCTGGACAGGGGGAATGAGCAGTTCTTC. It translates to CSVELDRGNEQFF.

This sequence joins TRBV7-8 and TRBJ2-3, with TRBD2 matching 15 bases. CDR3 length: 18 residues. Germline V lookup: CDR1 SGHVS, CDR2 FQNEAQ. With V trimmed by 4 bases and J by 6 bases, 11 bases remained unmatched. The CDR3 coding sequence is TGTGCCAGCAGCTCTTGGACTAGCGGGAGGGGGGAACTGGATACGCAGTATTTT. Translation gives CASSSWTSGRGELDTQYF.

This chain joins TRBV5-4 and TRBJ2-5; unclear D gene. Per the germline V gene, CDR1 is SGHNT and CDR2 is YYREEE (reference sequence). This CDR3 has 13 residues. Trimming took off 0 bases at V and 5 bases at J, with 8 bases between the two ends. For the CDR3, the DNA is TGTGCCAGCAGCTTGGTGGTGGGGGAGACCCAGTACTTC. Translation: CASSLVVGETQYF.